What follows is one T cell receptor beta chain and its context. The CDR3 covers 14 residues. V gave up 5 bases and J gave up 8 bases, with 16 bases separating them. Looked up from germline, CDR1 is MNHEY and CDR2 is SVGAGI. The data originate from a study of blood T cell repertoires in COVID-19. Data came from immunoSEQ multiplex PCR; TCRdb stores just in-frame clones and leaves some out. The sample has 300,000 to 350,000 clones, about nine tenths seen once. The sequence came from a woman aged 45-60 years with COVID-19, enrolled during active disease. The rearrangement uses TRBV6-5 and TRBJ2-1; D is perhaps TRBD2 (6 bases). The sequenced sample consisted of peripheral blood. CDR3 sequence: CASSRLVGGYEQFF. For the CDR3, the DNA is TGTGCCAGCAGTAGACTAGTCGGGGGATATGAGCAGTTCTTC.